The subject of this entry is one TCR beta chain. Its antigen remains unknown. These data come from a study of T cell responses to AZD1222 COVID-19 vaccine. Study-wide results and caveats: Repertoire samples came only from after the peak T cell response. Increased Spike-specific TCR breadth and depth were observed after two AZD1222 doses. Unmutated variant regions are reportedly targeted by nearly half of spike-specific TCRs.

Germline V CDR1 and CDR2: MRHNA, SNTAGT. The CDR3 loop spans 16 amino acids. J lost 7 bases, V lost 2 bases, and 7 bases had no gene match. TCRdb's copy holds only in-frame clones and misses some; the assay was immunoSEQ multiplex PCR. The table includes around 170,000 clones, about nine tenths detected once. This specimen was peripheral blood, taken 28 days after the second AZD1222 dose. The genes are TRBV6-4 and TRBJ2-1, with 11 bases fitting TRBD2. This receptor was obtained from an adult who received the AZD1222 COVID-19 vaccine. The CDR3 bases are TGTGCCAGCAGTGACACCGGGACTAGCGGCCGGAATGAGCAGTTCTTC. It codes for CASSDTGTSGRNEQFF.